The 4 T cell receptor beta chains below were found in one sample sequenced in a study of blood T cells in healthy people across ages. A sample-barcoded 5' primer and a J-beta primer mix were used in a second PCR of roughly 7 to 12 cycles. MiXCR, run by TCRdb on the 5' RACE reads, gives a single entry per CDR3 protein. The sample has roughly 800,000 distinct CDR3 sequences; roughly 26% are singletons. These data also featured in a second study, about T cells of mothers and their children.

Sequencing used blood. These receptors were obtained from a boy aged 10-17 years in good health.

There are a few counts of this clonotype. V usage is TRBV10-3 and J usage is TRBJ1-4, with 8 positions matching TRBD1. After removal of 6 bases from V and 6 bases from J, the junction contained 6 bases not matched to a gene. Germline V CDR1 and CDR2: ENHRY, SYGVKD. This CDR3 region has 14 residues. This CDR3 is CAIRPGGEDEKLFF. CDR3 coding DNA: TGTGCCATCAGACCAGGGGGCGAGGATGAAAAACTGTTTTTT.

This chain connects TRBV7-2 to TRBJ2-3; D call uncertain. V lost 4 bases and J 0 bases, leaving 20 bases between the germline ends. The CDR3 sequence is 18 residues long. Germline CDR1 and CDR2: SGHTA and FQGNSA. The CDR3 region is CASSSFGRVGSSTDTQYF. The CDR3 DNA reads as TGTGCCAGCAGCTCATTCGGTCGGGTTGGATCTAGCACAGATACGCAGTATTTT.

This rearrangement joins TRBV25-1 to TRBJ2-4, with D perhaps assigned TRBD1 or TRBD2 (7 bases each). The germline V gene encodes CDR1 MGHDK and CDR2 SYGVNS. The CDR3 extends over 14 amino acids. Trimming left V 7 bases short and J 7 bases short, with 17 bases between. The CDR3, as DNA: TGTGCCAGCACCGACAGGGTCGGGGGGAACATTCAGTACTTC. It encodes CASTDRVGGNIQYF.

The V and J genes are TRBV3-1 and TRBJ1-2; 7 bases agree with TRBD1. Germline V gives CDR1 LGHDT, CDR2 YNNKEL (reference sequence). This CDR3 contains 16 residues. With V trimmed by 4 bases and J by 0 bases, 8 bases remained unmatched. The DNA of the CDR3 is TGTGCCAGCAGCCTTTGGGACAGAGGAGCTAACTATGGCTACACCTTC. It codes for CASSLWDRGANYGYTF.